What follows are 31 T cell receptor beta chains derived from one specimen sequenced in a study of OX40 agonist ivuxolimab in advanced cancers. The assay was immunoSEQ multiplex PCR, and TCRdb's table has in-frame clones only and misses some. The table records about 120,000 clones, around 91% of them present only once. This specimen consisted of CD4+ or CD8+ T cells sorted from blood, obtained in a trial of the OX40 agonist ivuxolimab. These receptors were collected from an adult with an advanced solid tumor such as melanoma, head and neck, liver or kidney cancer.

The rearrangement links TRBV5-3 to TRBJ1-1; perhaps TRBD1 as D (5 bases). TRBV5-3 is marked as an open reading frame, function uncertain. The CDR3 contains 15 residues. With 3 bases removed from V and 3 bases from J, the gap between germline ends came to 15 bases. The CDR3 here is CARSSSTATYTEAFF. CDR3 sequence (DNA): TGTGCCAGAAGCTCTTCGACAGCGACCTACACTGAAGCTTTCTTT.

The chain employs TRBV11-3 and TRBJ2-2; D possibly corresponds to TRBD1 (5 bases). Trimming shortened V by 2 bases and J by 0 bases, and 10 bases separated the two germline ends. The CDR3 totals 16 residues. The germline gives CDR1 SGHNT, CDR2 YENEEA. The CDR3 protein is CASSLSQGSNTGELFF. In DNA form, the CDR3 reads TGTGCCAGCAGCTTATCTCAGGGATCGAACACCGGGGAGCTGTTTTTT.

Comment on this clone: The same CDR3 can be traced to other DNA sequences in this sample. This rearrangement joins TRBV11-2 to TRBJ2-5; 8 positions agree with TRBD2. The CDR3 is made up of 13 amino acids. After removal of 1 base from V and 5 bases from J, the junction contained 0 bases not matched to a gene. Germline V lookup: CDR1 SGHAT, CDR2 FQNNGV. The CDR3 sequence: CASSLGGGETQYF. In DNA, the CDR3 is TGTGCCAGCAGCTTAGGCGGGGGGGAGACCCAGTACTTC.

This clone was counted once. The chain is built from TRBV5-6 and TRBJ2-7; the match to TRBD1 covers 9 bases. The germline V gene encodes CDR1 SGHDT and CDR2 YYEEEE. Losses at the gene ends were 3 bases for V and 4 bases for J; bases not matched to a gene: 8. The CDR3 has 15 amino acids. The DNA of the CDR3 is TGTGCCAGCAGCTCCGACAGGGGGTTGGGGTACGAGCAGTACTTC. Its protein product is CASSSDRGLGYEQYF.

As regards this clone: Since no conserved phenylalanine or tryptophan closes the CDR3, a read error is the likely cause. It is unclear where the CDR3 begins or ends on the DNA, so no DNA is shown, and the CDR3 is as TCRdb lists it. CDR3 sequence: CAISETGRI. The chain joins TRBV10-3 to TRBJ1-1. With termini counted, the CDR3 has 9 amino acids. CDR1 is ENHRY and CDR2 is SYGVKD in the germline V gene.

This rearrangement joins TRBV2 to TRBJ2-7; 8 bases are a match to TRBD1. This CDR3 spans 15 amino acids. The germline V gene encodes CDR1 SNHLY and CDR2 FYNNEI. V gave up 5 bases and J gave up 6 bases; unmatched junction bases: 12. The CDR3 here is CASSSLGQGLFEQYF. As DNA, the CDR3 is TGTGCCAGCAGTTCTCTTGGACAGGGTTTGTTCGAGCAGTACTTC. Full variable domain (remainder filled in from reference TRBV2 and TRBJ2-7): EPEVTQTPSHQVTQMGQEVILRCVPISNHLYFYWYRQILGQKVEFLVSFYNNEISEKSEIFDDQFSVERPDGSNFTLKIRSTKLEDSAMYFCASSSLGQGLFEQYFGPGTRLTVT.

The J gene is TRBJ1-1, the V gene TRBV4-3; D not certain. V lost 0 bases to trimming and J lost 1 base, with 15 bases between them. CDR1 is LGHNA and CDR2 is YSLEER in the germline V gene. The CDR3 has 17 residues. CDR3 protein: CASSQDADDGRNTEAFF. CDR3 nucleotides: TGCGCCAGCAGCCAAGACGCGGACGACGGGAGGAACACTGAAGCTTTCTTT.

This clone was observed once. The chain recombines TRBV19 with TRBJ1-1; 9 positions agree with TRBD1. Germline V gene sequence: CDR1 LNHDA, CDR2 SQIVND (reference sequence). The V segment lost 6 bases and the J segment 5 bases; nucleotides outside the gene matches: 7. The CDR3 is 14 amino acids. In DNA form, the CDR3 reads TGTGCCAGTAGCGAGACAGGGGGACGTACTGAAGCTTTCTTT. Protein product: CASSETGGRTEAFF.

V and J are TRBV7-2 and TRBJ1-4, with a possible D match to TRBD1 (6 bases). Trimming left V 4 bases short and J 10 bases short, with 19 bases between. From germline, CDR1 is SGHTA and CDR2 FQGNSA. This CDR3 has 15 residues. The CDR3 is CASSSRPGGPGKLFF. CDR3 nucleotides: TGTGCCAGCAGCTCACGGCCGGGGGGCCCCGGAAAACTGTTTTTT.

This chain joins TRBV28 and TRBJ1-4, with 8 bases identical to TRBD1. This CDR3 region has 14 residues. Germline CDR1 MDHEN, CDR2 SYDVKM. This CDR3 is CSSPGGYIGEKLFF. Here the CDR3 DNA reads TGTAGCTCCCCAGGGGGCTATATCGGCGAAAAACTGTTTTTT.

The chain recombines TRBV28 with TRBJ1-1; D might be TRBD1 (6 bases). The CDR3 consists of 14 residues. The germline gives CDR1 MDHEN, CDR2 SYDVKM. Trimming removed 5 bases at V and 3 bases at J, with 13 bases between. The DNA for the CDR3 is TGTGCCAGCAGTGGATCGGGGGGGCACACTGAAGCTTTCTTT. Encoded protein: CASSGSGGHTEAFF.

The rearrangement joins TRBV11-3 to TRBJ2-1; no clear D gene. Trimming removed 0 bases at V and 5 bases at J, with 8 bases between. Germline V gene data show CDR1 as SGHNT and CDR2 as YENEEA. This CDR3 comprises 14 residues. CDR3 region: CASSLDPTHNEQFF. As DNA, the CDR3 is TGTGCCAGCAGCTTAGACCCAACCCACAATGAGCAGTTCTTC.

This clone was seen just once. The chain is built from TRBV28 and TRBJ2-1; D uncertain. Deletions cut 6 bases from V and 4 bases from J, with 10 bases between. CDR3 length equals 13 residues. Germline V CDR1 and CDR2: MDHEN, SYDVKM. CDR3 nucleotide sequence: TGTGCCAGCAGCAGGTCGGTTTACAATGAGCAGTTCTTC. This encodes CASSRSVYNEQFF.

This clone showed up just once. The genes are TRBV29-1 and TRBJ2-1; a weak D match, TRBD1 (7 bases). The CDR3 is 14 amino acids. Germline CDR1 is SQVTM and CDR2 is ANQGSEA. Deletions cut 6 bases from V and 3 bases from J, with 15 bases between. Here the CDR3 reads CSVTVQGGYNEQFF. DNA for the CDR3: TGCAGCGTAACTGTCCAGGGGGGCTACAATGAGCAGTTCTTC.

This clone was recorded a few times. The J gene is TRBJ2-7, the V gene TRBV2; 7 nucleotides line up with TRBD1. Trimming at V came to 8 bases and at J to 5 bases, leaving 12 bases not matched to a gene. Germline V gene sequence: CDR1 SNHLY, CDR2 FYNNEI. This CDR3 region has 14 residues. CDR3 DNA sequence: TGTGCCAGCGATATTGCGAACAGGGGCAACGAGCAGTACTTC. The encoded protein is CASDIANRGNEQYF.

The rearrangement links TRBV10-1 to TRBJ2-1, with D unresolved. Trimming cost V 6 bases and J 4 bases, with 10 bases left between them. The CDR3 has 13 amino acids. Per the germline V gene, CDR1 is WNHNN and CDR2 is SYGVQD (reference sequence). CDR3: CASSQYGYNEQFF. Here the CDR3 DNA reads TGCGCCAGCAGCCAATACGGGTACAATGAGCAGTTCTTC.

V and J are TRBV11-2 and TRBJ2-3, with a tentative D call TRBD1 (5 bases). The CDR3 is made up of 15 amino acids. CDR1 and CDR2 from the germline V gene are SGHAT and FQNNGV. V was cut by 5 bases and J by 6 bases, with 18 bases left in between. The CDR3 DNA reads TGTGCCAGCAGCCAGAGTCAGGGCCCTTGGGATACGCAGTATTTT. Its translation is CASSQSQGPWDTQYF.

The chain has TRBV2 and TRBJ2-6, with 7 bases identical to TRBD1. The CDR3 length is 15 residues. CDR1 and CDR2 from the germline V gene are SNHLY and FYNNEI. The ends lost 5 bases at V and 4 bases at J; junction bases unmatched: 5. In nucleotides, the CDR3 is TGTGCCAGCAGTTCTACAGGGGTAGGGGCCAACGTCCTGACTTTC. Translation: CASSSTGVGANVLTF.

V usage is TRBV29-1 and J usage is TRBJ1-2, with D possibly being TRBD1 (5 bases). This CDR3 region has 12 residues. Germline-derived CDR1 and CDR2 are SQVTM and ANQGSEA. Trimming took off 1 base at V and 4 bases at J, with 7 bases between the two ends. The CDR3 DNA is TGCAGCGTTGAAGCCGGGGGCTATGGCTACACCTTC. Encoded protein: CSVEAGGYGYTF. The variable domain in full, completed from reference TRBV29-1 and TRBJ1-2, reads SAVISQKPSRDICQRGTSLTIQCQVDSQVTMMFWYRQQPGQSLTLIATANQGSEATYESGFVIDKFPISRPNLTFSTLTVSNMSPEDSSIYLCSVEAGGYGYTFGSGTRLTVV.

J is TRBJ1-5 and V is TRBV7-2; 9 bases are a match to TRBD1. The CDR3 consists of 14 residues. CDR1 and CDR2 from the germline V gene are SGHTA and FQGNSA. The trim removed 5 bases at V and 6 bases at J, leaving 5 bases unmatched. CDR3 coding DNA: TGTGCCAGCAGCCGGGGACAGGGAGGTCAGCCCCAGCATTTT. Translating gives CASSRGQGGQPQHF.

The chain employs TRBV29-1 and TRBJ2-7; D ambiguous. V shed 4 bases and J shed 1 base, with 8 bases lying between them. CDR3 length equals 12 residues. Germline loops: CDR1 SQVTM, CDR2 ANQGSEA. The CDR3 DNA reads as TGCAGCGTTGCTCGGGCTTCCTACGAGCAGTACTTC. Its protein is CSVARASYEQYF.

The chain uses TRBV11-2 and TRBJ2-7; D remains unclear. Trimming took off 3 bases at V and 7 bases at J, with 4 bases between the two ends. The CDR3 spans 10 residues. The germline gives CDR1 SGHAT, CDR2 FQNNGV. CDR3 loop: CASSFEEQYF. In DNA form, the CDR3 reads TGTGCCAGCAGCTTTGAAGAGCAGTACTTC.

The chain uses TRBV11-3 and TRBJ2-7; 7 bases are shared with TRBD1. CDR1 and CDR2 from the germline V gene are SGHNT and YENEEA. CDR3 length: 14 amino acids. The V segment lost 1 base and the J segment 2 bases; nucleotides outside the gene matches: 2. CDR3 sequence (DNA): TGTGCCAGCAGCTTAGGGACAGGCACCTACGAGCAGTACTTC. This encodes CASSLGTGTYEQYF. The complete variable domain, with remaining parts taken from reference TRBV11-3 and TRBJ2-7, reads EAGVVQSPRYKIIEKKQPVAFWCNPISGHNTLYWYLQNLGQGPELLIRYENEEAVDDSQLPKDRFSAERLKGVDSTLKIQPAELGDSAVYLCASSLGTGTYEQYFGPGTRLTVT.

The chain couples TRBV9 to TRBJ1-5; 7 bases fit TRBD1. This CDR3 has 15 amino acids. The V gene's germline CDR1 is SGDLS and CDR2 YYNGEE. Unmatched junction bases numbered 7, after V lost 0 bases and J lost 7 bases. This chain's CDR3 is CASSVGPGGEQPQHF. CDR3 nucleotides: TGTGCCAGCAGCGTAGGTCCAGGGGGGGAGCAGCCCCAGCATTTT. The variable domain in full, with the rest retrieved from reference TRBV9 and TRBJ1-5, is DSGVTQTPKHLITATGQRVTLRCSPRSGDLSVYWYQQSLDQGLQFLIQYYNGEERAKGNILERFSAQQFPDLHSELNLSSLELGDSALYFCASSVGPGGEQPQHFGDGTRLSIL.

The rearrangement uses TRBV21-1 and TRBJ1-1. TRBV21-1 is a pseudogene segment. The CDR3 runs 15 residues. The CDR3 DNA follows: TGTGCCAGCAGCGAAGAGGAAGAACACGCTGCCGAAGCTTTCTTT. Amino acids: CASSEEEEHAAEAFF.

The chain links TRBV7-9 to TRBJ1-3, with D unclear. The germline gives CDR1 SEHNR, CDR2 FQNEAQ (reference sequence). Trimming pared 5 bases from V and 0 bases from J, leaving 11 bases between. This CDR3 has 15 residues. CDR3 residues: CASSARRNSGNTIYF. The CDR3, as DNA: TGTGCCAGCAGCGCCCGAAGAAACTCTGGAAACACCATATATTTT. The entire variable domain, with the rest obtained from reference TRBV7-9 and TRBJ1-3, is as follows: DTGVSQNPRHKITKRGQNVTFRCDPISEHNRLYWYRQTLGQGPEFLTYFQNEAQLEKSRLLSDRFSAERPKGSFSTLEIQRTEQGDSAMYLCASSARRNSGNTIYFGEGSWLTVV.

The J gene is TRBJ2-7, the V gene TRBV6-1; a possible D gene is TRBD2 (5 bases). The CDR3 totals 14 residues. Germline-derived CDR1 and CDR2 are MNHNS and SASEGT. V gave up 1 base and J gave up 4 bases, with 11 bases separating them. The CDR3 DNA sequence: TGTGCCAGCAGTGAAGTAGAGGGATTATACGAGCAGTACTTC. Encoded protein: CASSEVEGLYEQYF.

The chain employs TRBV30 and TRBJ2-3; weak D call: TRBD2 (7 bases). The V gene lost 2 bases and the J gene lost 3 bases, with 15 bases spanning the gap. This CDR3 has 15 residues. Germline V lookup: CDR1 GTSNPN, CDR2 SVGIG (reference sequence). The CDR3 nucleotides are TGTGCCTGGAGTCGCCTCGGGGGGCCTACAGATACGCAGTATTTT. This gives the protein CAWSRLGGPTDTQYF.

The genes are TRBV9 and TRBJ2-5, with D maybe TRBD2 (6 bases). Trimming shortened V by 4 bases and J by 7 bases, and 20 bases separated the two germline ends. This CDR3 contains 15 residues. Per germline, CDR1 SGDLS and CDR2 YYNGEE. The CDR3 protein is CASSRTGLAGMTQYF. CDR3 in DNA: TGTGCCAGCAGCCGAACCGGACTCGCGGGGATGACCCAGTACTTC.

The chain employs TRBV7-2 and TRBJ2-1; weak D call: TRBD1 (5 bases). Germline loops: CDR1 SGHTA, CDR2 FQGNSA. V lost 1 base to trimming and J lost 6 bases, with 10 bases between them. This CDR3 region has 14 residues. DNA for the CDR3: TGTGCCAGCAGCTTAGTAGGGGTCTCCAATGAGCAGTTCTTC. Translated, it gives CASSLVGVSNEQFF.

The rearrangement links TRBV30 to TRBJ2-5, with 7 bases aligning to TRBD1. The CDR3 sequence is 16 residues long. J gave up 7 bases and V 1 base, and 15 bases lay outside the gene matches. CDR1 is GTSNPN and CDR2 is SVGIG in the germline V gene (reference sequence). The CDR3 sequence: CAWSAPGTVRLGTQYF. CDR3 DNA sequence: TGTGCCTGGAGTGCTCCCGGGACAGTGAGGTTGGGGACCCAGTACTTC.